This TCR beta chain is drawn from a study of T cell repertoires in cytomegalovirus infection. Study overall: It was the public TCR beta signatures that indicated both CMV infection and matching HLA type.

Each CDR3 protein gets one entry after TCRdb re-called the reads with MiXCR. The table includes approximately 250,000 distinct CDR3 sequences, approximately 9.2% detected once. Study observations and caveats: Summed public TCR beta family frequency identified CMV carriers bearing the relevant HLA. The response measured ex vivo was dominated by TCR beta clonotypes (HLA-C-restricted and CMV-specific).

This clonotype was seen ten or more times. Its matching antigen is unknown. This CDR3 contains 15 residues. The germline CDR1 and CDR2 sequences are SGHTA and FQGNSA. Trimming cost V 7 bases and J 1 base; bases outside gene matches: 6. This chain joins TRBV7-2 and TRBJ2-2; 7 nucleotides match TRBD2. The sample comprised PBMCs. This receptor was obtained from a human donor in good health (CMV status not recorded). Some clones in this sample may be carry-over from other donors' samples. Written as DNA, the CDR3 is TGTGCCAGCATCCCGGGGGGTCTGAACACCGGGGAGCTGTTTTTT. It encodes CASIPGGLNTGELFF. Full variable domain (remainder filled in from reference TRBV7-2 and TRBJ2-2): GAGVSQSPSNKVTEKGKDVELRCDPISGHTALYWYRQSLGQGLEFLIYFQGNSAPDKSGLPSDRFSAERTGGSVSTLTIQRTQQEDSAVYLCASIPGGLNTGELFFGEGSRLTVL.